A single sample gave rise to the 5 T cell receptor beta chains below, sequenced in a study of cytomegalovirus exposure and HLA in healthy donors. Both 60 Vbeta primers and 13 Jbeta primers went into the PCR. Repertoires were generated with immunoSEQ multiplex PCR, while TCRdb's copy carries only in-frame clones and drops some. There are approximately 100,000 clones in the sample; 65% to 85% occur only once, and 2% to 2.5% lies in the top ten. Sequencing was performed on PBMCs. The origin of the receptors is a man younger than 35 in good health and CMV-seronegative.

The CDR3 DNA reads as TGCGCCAGCAGCTTGGGGCGGGGGGCCGTTGGGGCTGAAGCTTTCTTT. Translated: CASSLGRGAVGAEAFF. The chain carries TRBV5-1 and TRBJ1-1, with D perhaps TRBD1 (6 bases). V lost 0 bases and J 6 bases, leaving 18 bases between the germline ends. There are 16 residues in the CDR3. Germline V CDR1 and CDR2: SGHRS, YFSETQ.

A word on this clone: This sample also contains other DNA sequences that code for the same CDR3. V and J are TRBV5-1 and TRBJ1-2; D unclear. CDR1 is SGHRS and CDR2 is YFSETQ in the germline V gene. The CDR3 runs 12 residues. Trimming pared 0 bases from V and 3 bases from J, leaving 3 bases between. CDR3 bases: TGCGCCAGCAGCTTGGCAGACTATGGCTACACCTTC. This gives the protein CASSLADYGYTF.

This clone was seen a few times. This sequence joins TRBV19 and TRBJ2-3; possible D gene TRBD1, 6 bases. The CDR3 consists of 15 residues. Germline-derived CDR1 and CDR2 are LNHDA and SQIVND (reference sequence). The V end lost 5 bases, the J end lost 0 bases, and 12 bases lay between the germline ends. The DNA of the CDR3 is TGTGCCAGTAGTCCCGGGACATTTAGCACAGATACGCAGTATTTT. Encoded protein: CASSPGTFSTDTQYF.

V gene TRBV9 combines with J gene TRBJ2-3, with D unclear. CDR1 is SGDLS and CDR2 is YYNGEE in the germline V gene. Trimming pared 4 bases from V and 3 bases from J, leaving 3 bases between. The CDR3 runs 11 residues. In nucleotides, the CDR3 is TGTGCCAGCAGCCGTACAGATACGCAGTATTTT. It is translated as CASSRTDTQYF. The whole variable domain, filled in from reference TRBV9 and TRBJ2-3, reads DSGVTQTPKHLITATGQRVTLRCSPRSGDLSVYWYQQSLDQGLQFLIQYYNGEERAKGNILERFSAQQFPDLHSELNLSSLELGDSALYFCASSRTDTQYFGPGTRLTVL.

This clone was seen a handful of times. This chain's CDR3 is CASSGGVGRGRDNEQFF. The DNA of the CDR3 is TGTGCCAGCAGCGGAGGGGTTGGAAGGGGGCGGGACAATGAGCAGTTCTTC. The chain is built from TRBV9 and TRBJ2-1; 7 bases fit TRBD1. The CDR3 length is 17 residues. With V trimmed by 3 bases and J by 5 bases, 14 bases remained unmatched. CDR1 SGDLS and CDR2 YYNGEE come from the germline V gene.